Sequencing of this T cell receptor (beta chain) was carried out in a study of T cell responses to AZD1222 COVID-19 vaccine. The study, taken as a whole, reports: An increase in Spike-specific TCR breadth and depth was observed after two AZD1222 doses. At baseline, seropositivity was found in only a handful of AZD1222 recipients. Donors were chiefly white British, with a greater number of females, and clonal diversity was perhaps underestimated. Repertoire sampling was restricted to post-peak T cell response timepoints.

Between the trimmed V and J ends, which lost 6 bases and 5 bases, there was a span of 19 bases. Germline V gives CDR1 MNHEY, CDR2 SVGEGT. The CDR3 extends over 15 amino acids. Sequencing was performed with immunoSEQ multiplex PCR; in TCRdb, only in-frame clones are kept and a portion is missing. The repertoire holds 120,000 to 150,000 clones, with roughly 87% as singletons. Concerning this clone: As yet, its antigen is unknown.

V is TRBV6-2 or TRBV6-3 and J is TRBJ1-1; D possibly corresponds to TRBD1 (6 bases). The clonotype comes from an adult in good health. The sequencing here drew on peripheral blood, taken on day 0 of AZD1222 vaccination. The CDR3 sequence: CASSLFGGLGTEAFF. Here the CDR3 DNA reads TGTGCCAGCAGCCTTTTCGGGGGCCTGGGAACTGAAGCTTTCTTT.